The 4 T cell receptor beta chains in this list originate from one sample, sequenced in a study of T cells in Graves' hyperthyroidism and ophthalmopathy. TCR beta CDR3 regions were amplified from RNA transcripts. Using the HTBI primer set, a first-round RT-PCR was run on the TCR CDR3. MiXCR, applied by TCRdb to the multiplex PCR reads, yields one record per CDR3 protein. The sample includes fewer than 650,000 distinct CDR3 sequences, approximately 15% of them seen just once. Sequencing used blood. The receptors originated from a woman aged 40-49 years with Graves' ophthalmopathy.

This rearrangement joins TRBV12-3 or TRBV12-4 to TRBJ1-1; no clear D. This CDR3 comprises 15 residues. The V end was cut by 7 bases, the J end by 0 bases, with 15 bases between. This CDR3 is CASTVSGGLNTEAFF. DNA of the CDR3: TGTGCCAGCACCGTATCCGGAGGTCTGAACACTGAAGCTTTCTTT.

This clonotype was found many times. This chain uses TRBV9 with TRBJ2-7, with 10 positions matching TRBD2. Germline CDR1 SGDLS, CDR2 YYNGEE. This CDR3 is built from 17 residues. With 0 bases clipped from V and 3 bases from J, the junction kept 9 bases outside the gene matches. The CDR3 loop is CASSVDGVAGGFYEQYF. In DNA form, the CDR3 reads TGTGCCAGCAGCGTAGATGGAGTAGCGGGAGGTTTCTACGAGCAGTACTTC. The variable domain in full, with the rest retrieved from reference TRBV9 and TRBJ2-7, is DSGVTQTPKHLITATGQRVTLRCSPRSGDLSVYWYQQSLDQGLQFLIQYYNGEERAKGNILERFSAQQFPDLHSELNLSSLELGDSALYFCASSVDGVAGGFYEQYFGPGTRLTVT.

This clonotype occurred many times. The CDR3, as DNA: TGTGCCAGCAGTTACGACACTCTCAGCTCCTACGAGCAGTACTTC. Its protein product is CASSYDTLSSYEQYF. The rearrangement uses TRBV6-5 and TRBJ2-7; no definite D call. The CDR3 consists of 15 residues. Germline V gene data show CDR1 as MNHEY and CDR2 as SVGAGI. Between the trimmed V and J ends, which lost 2 bases and 0 bases, there was a span of 11 bases.

The chain couples TRBV2 to TRBJ2-7; TRBD2 aligns across 7 bases. The CDR3 spans 13 residues. V lost 8 bases to trimming and J lost 4 bases; unmatched junction nucleotides: 8. CDR1 is SNHLY, CDR2 FYNNEI, per germline. The CDR3 DNA reads TGTGCCAGCGAGGAATTGCGGGAGTACGAGCAGTACTTC. Protein sequence: CASEELREYEQYF. The variable domain in full, completed from reference TRBV2 and TRBJ2-7, reads EPEVTQTPSHQVTQMGQEVILRCVPISNHLYFYWYRQILGQKVEFLVSFYNNEISEKSEIFDDQFSVERPDGSNFTLKIRSTKLEDSAMYFCASEELREYEQYFGPGTRLTVT.